This T cell receptor beta chain originates from a study of regulatory T cells in long-lasting Graves disease. Time point: newly diagnosed GD, antithyroid drugs for less than 3 months. Extracted RNA from PBMCs served as the source of the TCR library. Library construction for TCR beta used iRepertoire HTBI primers and Arm-PCR of CDR3 regions. TCRdb reanalysed the multiplex PCR reads using MiXCR and keeps one entry per CDR3 protein. The sample records 440,000 or so distinct CDR3 sequences, over 15% being singletons. This clonotype was counted many times. Germline CDR1 and CDR2: DFQATT and SNEGSKA (reference sequence). This CDR3 spans 11 amino acids. Trimming removed 0 bases from V and 5 bases from J, with 4 bases in between. This same sample was also taken into another study, of T cells in Graves' hyperthyroidism and ophthalmopathy.

The chain has TRBV20-1 and TRBJ2-5; D unclear. The source was peripheral blood mononuclear cells (PBMCs), collected at new diagnosis, from a patient treated with antithyroid drugs. The clonotype originates from a woman in her thirties with Graves disease. The CDR3 nucleotides are TGCAGTGCTAGAGATCACGAGACCCAGTACTTC. Its protein is CSARDHETQYF.